Shown below are 30 T cell receptor beta chains from a single sample sequenced in a study of blood T cell repertoires in COVID-19. Clones were read by immunoSEQ multiplex PCR, and TCRdb kept only the in-frame ones, dropping some. This table has 25,000 to 30,000 clones, about 90% appearing once. The source material was peripheral blood. The receptors derive from a human donor in a cohort sampled during active COVID-19.

The genes are TRBV6-6 and TRBJ1-1; a weak D match, TRBD1 (5 bases). In germline, CDR1 is MNHNY, CDR2 SVGAGI (reference sequence). Deletions cut 6 bases from V and 1 base from J, with 12 bases between. The CDR3 runs 14 residues. The CDR3 bases are TGTGCCAGCAGGGGGGGTGGGGAGAACACTGAAGCTTTCTTT. Translating it yields CASRGGGENTEAFF.

This clone was observed a single time. The rearrangement uses TRBV10-2 and TRBJ2-1, with a tentative D call TRBD2 (5 bases). Germline V gene lookup returns CDR1 WSHSY and CDR2 SAAADI. The CDR3 is 15 residues long. V lost 0 bases and J lost 2, with 8 bases in between. The CDR3 DNA reads TGCGCCAGCAGTGAGTCTAGCGATACCTACAATGAGCAGTTCTTC. This gives the protein CASSESSDTYNEQFF.

CDR3 protein: CASSLASGGLDEQFF. CDR3 coding DNA: TGTGCCAGCAGCTTGGCTAGCGGGGGGCTGGATGAGCAGTTCTTC. The V gene is TRBV5-5, the J gene TRBJ2-1; 11 nucleotides line up with TRBD2. Germline CDR1 is SGHKS and CDR2 is YYEKEE (reference sequence). The ends lost 0 bases at V and 8 bases at J; junction bases unmatched: 4. The CDR3 spans 15 residues.

The CDR3 coding sequence is TGCGCCAGCAGCCAAGGGAGGCTAGCGGATAACTACGAGCAGTACTTC. The encoded protein is CASSQGRLADNYEQYF. The chain joins TRBV4-1 to TRBJ2-7; 7 nucleotides line up with TRBD2. The germline gives CDR1 MGHRA, CDR2 YSYEKL. The junction had 9 bases not matched to a gene; V was cut back by 1 base and J by 3 bases. The CDR3 extends over 16 amino acids.

The chain links TRBV6-5 to TRBJ2-1, with a tentative D call TRBD2 (6 bases). The V end was cut by 1 base, the J end by 8 bases, with 15 bases between. The V gene's germline CDR1 is MNHEY and CDR2 SVGAGI. The CDR3 runs to 15 residues. CDR3: CASSYFGDSSDEQFF. CDR3 DNA sequence: TGTGCCAGCAGTTACTTTGGGGACTCTTCGGATGAGCAGTTCTTC.

The genes are TRBV7-3 and TRBJ2-3, with 16 bases identical to TRBD2. The J segment lost 4 bases and the V segment lost 4 bases, leaving 2 bases of the junction unmatched. Germline CDR1 reads SGHTA; CDR2 reads FQGTGA. The CDR3 is made up of 16 amino acids. The CDR3 region has the DNA TGTGCCAGCAGCTGGGGACTAGCGGGAGGGGCAGATACGCAGTATTTT. This sequence encodes CASSWGLAGGADTQYF.

This clone appeared a single time. The rearrangement joins TRBV18 to TRBJ2-1, with TRBD2 identical over 9 bases. CDR1 KGHSH and CDR2 LQKENI come from the germline V gene. Trimming at V came to 3 bases and at J to 6 bases, leaving 6 bases not matched to a gene. CDR3 length equals 15 residues. The CDR3 DNA reads TGTGCCAGCTCACCGGGACTAGCAGCGGGCAATGAGCAGTTCTTC. Translation: CASSPGLAAGNEQFF.

The chain has TRBV7-9 and TRBJ2-2, with D perhaps matching TRBD1 (5 bases). The ends were cut back, 3 bases at V and 8 bases at J, with 7 bases in the middle. The CDR3 is 12 residues long. CDR1 is SEHNR and CDR2 is FQNEAQ in the germline V gene (reference sequence). The DNA for the CDR3 is TGTGCCAGCAGCTTTTGGACAGGGGAGCTGTTTTTT. This encodes CASSFWTGELFF.

The CDR3, as DNA: TGTGCCAGTAGCGGGGGGACAGGGACAGATACGCAGTATTTT. Translated: CASSGGTGTDTQYF. This chain links TRBV19 with TRBJ2-3, with 9 bases identical to TRBD1. V dropped 6 bases and J dropped 3; count of bases not matched to a gene: 4. The germline V gene encodes CDR1 LNHDA and CDR2 SQIVND (reference sequence). The CDR3 contains 14 residues.

The gene calls are TRBV29-1 and TRBJ2-2; D tentatively fits TRBD1 or TRBD2 (6 bases each). V lost 7 bases, J lost 7 bases, and 13 bases lay in between. Germline CDR1 SQVTM, CDR2 ANQGSEA. This CDR3 is 12 amino acids long. The CDR3, as DNA: TGCAGCGGGGGGGCAGCGCGCGGGGAGCTGTTTTTT. Translating it yields CSGGAARGELFF.

The chain uses TRBV6-5 and TRBJ2-6; TRBD1 is a possible D gene (5 bases). The CDR3 runs 14 residues. V lost 7 bases and J lost 2, with 9 bases in between. CDR1 and CDR2 from the germline V gene are MNHEY and SVGAGI. The CDR3 DNA sequence: TGTGCCAGCACCCAGGGCCCTGGGGCCAACGTCCTGACTTTC. Translation gives CASTQGPGANVLTF.

This rearrangement joins TRBV9 to TRBJ1-4; D uncertain. The ends were cut back, 4 bases at V and 7 bases at J, with 14 bases in the middle. Germline CDR1 SGDLS, CDR2 YYNGEE. The CDR3 is 14 amino acids. This CDR3 reads CASSQGLRGEKLFF. CDR3 bases: TGTGCCAGCAGCCAAGGGTTACGGGGTGAAAAACTGTTTTTT.

V and J are TRBV10-3 and TRBJ2-1; 9 bases are a match to TRBD2. CDR3 size: 18 residues. J lost 0 bases, V lost 3 bases, and 9 bases had no gene match. Germline V gene data show CDR1 as ENHRY and CDR2 as SYGVKD. The CDR3 protein is CAISDRRLAVSSYNEQFF. The CDR3, as DNA: TGTGCCATCAGTGACCGTCGACTAGCGGTGAGCTCCTACAATGAGCAGTTCTTC.

The chain joins TRBV4-2 to TRBJ2-1; 10 bases agree with TRBD2. Germline CDR1 reads LGHNA; CDR2 reads YNFKEQ. Trimming at V came to 0 bases and at J to 1 base, leaving 9 bases not matched to a gene. The CDR3 runs 19 residues. The CDR3 loop is CASSQDGLAGDGSYNEQFF. CDR3 DNA: TGTGCCAGCAGCCAAGATGGGCTAGCGGGGGACGGATCCTACAATGAGCAGTTCTTC.

The gene calls are TRBV19 and TRBJ1-5; D may be TRBD1 (5 bases). The CDR3 sequence is 16 residues long. Germline V gives CDR1 LNHDA, CDR2 SQIVND (reference sequence). Trimming removed 4 bases at V and 0 bases at J, with 13 bases between. CDR3 nucleotide sequence: TGTGCCAGTAGTAGGACACAAGCCCTTAGCAATCAGCCCCAGCATTTT. This codes for CASSRTQALSNQPQHF.

The rearrangement uses TRBV19 and TRBJ2-2; TRBD1 might be the D (5 bases). The V end lost 1 base, the J end lost 6 bases, and 15 bases lay between the germline ends. Germline-derived CDR1 and CDR2 are LNHDA and SQIVND (reference sequence). The CDR3 runs to 16 residues. DNA of the CDR3: TGTGCCAGTAGTATAGGTTTCGTAGGGGTCGCCGGGGAGCTGTTTTTT. Protein: CASSIGFVGVAGELFF.

J is TRBJ2-1 and V is TRBV3-1 (or the pseudogene TRBV3-2), with 7 nucleotides matching TRBD1. This CDR3 has 13 residues. Germline assignment: CDR1 LGHDT and CDR2 YNNKEL (reference sequence). The ends lost 6 bases at V and 9 bases at J; junction bases unmatched: 8. CDR3 bases: TGTGCCAGCAGTAGTACAGGGGCGGGTGAGCAGTTCTTC. Its protein is CASSSTGAGEQFF.

The rearrangement joins TRBV15 to TRBJ2-1; TRBD2 aligns across 7 bases. The CDR3 is made up of 19 amino acids. Trimming removed 1 base from V and 3 bases from J; junction bases left unmatched: 15. Per germline, CDR1 LNHNV and CDR2 YYDKDF (reference sequence). CDR3 nucleotides: TGTGCCACCAGCAGAGGTTCTAGCGGACTGCCCCCCTACTACAATGAGCAGTTCTTC. Protein: CATSRGSSGLPPYYNEQFF.

The chain uses TRBV5-4 and TRBJ2-5; 7 bases fit TRBD1. Trimming took 5 bases from V and 5 from J; bases not matched to a gene: 9. The CDR3 totals 14 residues. Germline V gene lookup returns CDR1 SGHNT and CDR2 YYREEE (reference sequence). The CDR3 DNA follows: TGTGCCAGCAGGCCCACAGGGGTAGGGGAGACCCAGTACTTC. Translated: CASRPTGVGETQYF.

The rearrangement links TRBV19 to TRBJ1-1; no firm D call. This CDR3 comprises 13 residues. V was shortened by 5 bases and J by 0 bases, with 7 bases between the two germline ends. Germline loops: CDR1 LNHDA, CDR2 SQIVND (reference sequence). The CDR3 is CASSYIVNTEAFF. CDR3 DNA sequence: TGTGCCAGTAGTTATATTGTGAACACTGAAGCTTTCTTT.

V gene TRBV5-4 combines with J gene TRBJ2-2; 14 positions agree with TRBD2. The V and J ends lost 3 bases and 0 bases, in that order; junction bases with no gene match: 1. Germline V lookup: CDR1 SGHNT, CDR2 YYREEE (reference sequence). The CDR3 spans 17 residues. The DNA of the CDR3 is TGTGCCAGCAGCTCGGGACTAGCGGGAGCGAACACCGGGGAGCTGTTTTTT. Protein: CASSSGLAGANTGELFF.

J is TRBJ1-2 and V is TRBV28; D gene ambiguous. This CDR3 region has 13 residues. Trimming took off 6 bases at V and 6 bases at J, with 14 bases between the two ends. In germline, CDR1 is MDHEN, CDR2 SYDVKM. The CDR3 loop reads CASSLNYGDGYTF. In nucleotides, the CDR3 is TGTGCCAGCAGCCTTAACTACGGGGATGGCTACACCTTC.

This chain joins TRBV5-1 and TRBJ1-6; 9 bases match TRBD1. Trimming removed 0 bases from V and 10 bases from J; junction bases left unmatched: 23. This CDR3 has 21 residues. Germline values: CDR1 SGHRS, CDR2 YFSETQ. CDR3 loop: CASSLAPVGRMSGQGLSPLHF. The DNA for the CDR3 is TGCGCCAGCAGCTTGGCCCCGGTAGGTAGAATGTCGGGACAGGGCCTCTCACCCCTCCACTTT.

V is TRBV5-8 and J is TRBJ1-1; D is perhaps TRBD1 (5 bases). V lost 4 bases and J 0 bases, leaving 16 bases between the germline ends. This CDR3 has 16 amino acids. CDR1 SGHTS and CDR2 YDEGEE come from the germline V gene. DNA of the CDR3: TGTGCCAGCAGCCCCACGGTTGGGGCCATGAACACTGAAGCTTTCTTT. This codes for CASSPTVGAMNTEAFF.

The chain joins TRBV9 to TRBJ1-2; 7 bases are a match to TRBD1. With V trimmed by 7 bases and J by 7 bases, 10 bases remained unmatched. The CDR3 is made up of 13 amino acids. Germline V gene data show CDR1 as SGDLS and CDR2 as YYNGEE. The CDR3 region is CASQRGHQSGYTF. The DNA for the CDR3 is TGTGCCAGCCAAAGGGGGCATCAAAGTGGCTACACCTTC.

The chain carries TRBV19 and TRBJ2-4; possible D gene TRBD1, 6 bases. Germline CDR1 reads LNHDA; CDR2 reads SQIVND (reference sequence). V was trimmed by 6 bases and J by 5 bases, leaving 20 bases between them. The CDR3 totals 16 residues. The CDR3 reads CASRKSTGTPENIQYF. The CDR3 DNA is TGTGCCAGTAGAAAATCGACTGGGACACCAGAAAACATTCAGTACTTC.

The rearrangement links TRBV11-2 to TRBJ2-5; maybe TRBD2 (6 bases). From germline, CDR1 is SGHAT and CDR2 FQNNGV. The CDR3 runs to 15 residues. V lost 3 bases and J 1 base, leaving 12 bases between the germline ends. CDR3 amino acids: CASSFPPGGQETQYF. The CDR3 DNA reads as TGTGCCAGCAGCTTCCCCCCCGGGGGCCAAGAGACCCAGTACTTC. Supplemented by reference TRBV11-2 and TRBJ2-5, the full variable domain reads EAGVAQSPRYKIIEKRQSVAFWCNPISGHATLYWYQQILGQGPKLLIQFQNNGVVDDSQLPKDRFSAERLKGVDSTLKIQPAKLEDSAVYLCASSFPPGGQETQYFGPGTRLLVL.

The chain joins TRBV21-1 to TRBJ1-1. TRBV21-1 is designated a pseudogene. The CDR3 sequence is 16 residues long. This chain's CDR3 is CASSKEGGRGRTEAFF. DNA of the CDR3: TGTGCCAGCAGCAAAGAGGGAGGGAGGGGGAGGACTGAAGCTTTCTTT.

The chain recombines TRBV19 with TRBJ2-6; 8 bases are a match to TRBD2. Germline-derived CDR1 and CDR2 are LNHDA and SQIVND (reference sequence). The J segment lost 2 bases and the V segment lost 7 bases, leaving 1 base of the junction unmatched. This CDR3 spans 14 amino acids. The CDR3 reads CASMRGAGANVLTF. CDR3 DNA sequence: TGTGCCAGTATGCGGGGGGCTGGGGCCAACGTCCTGACTTTC.

The J gene is TRBJ2-1, the V gene TRBV27; 16 nucleotides align to TRBD2. There are 15 residues in the CDR3. V lost 2 bases, J lost 9 bases, and 1 base stayed unmatched. Germline CDR1 is MNHEY and CDR2 is SMNVEV (reference sequence). The CDR3 region is CASSLGTSGRGEQFF. The CDR3 region has the DNA TGTGCCAGCAGTTTAGGGACTAGCGGGAGGGGTGAGCAGTTCTTC.